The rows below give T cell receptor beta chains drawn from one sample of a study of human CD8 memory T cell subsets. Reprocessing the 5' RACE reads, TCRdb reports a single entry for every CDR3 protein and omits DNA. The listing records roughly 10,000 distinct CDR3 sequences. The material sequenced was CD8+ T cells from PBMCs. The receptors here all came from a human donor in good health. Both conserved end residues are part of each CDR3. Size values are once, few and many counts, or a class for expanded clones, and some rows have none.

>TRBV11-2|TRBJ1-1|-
CASSSWTGGSPEAFF
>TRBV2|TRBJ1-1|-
CASSPWQNTEAFF
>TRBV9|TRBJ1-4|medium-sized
CASSVGVREKLFF
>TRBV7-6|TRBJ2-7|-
CASSPAQGVMNEQYF
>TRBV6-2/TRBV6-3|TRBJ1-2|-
CATNQGTPLYGYTF
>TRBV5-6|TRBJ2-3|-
CASSLLARADTQYF
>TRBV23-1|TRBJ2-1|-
CASSQPKTRTVYNEQFF
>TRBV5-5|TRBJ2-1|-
CASRPPRDHRVEQFF
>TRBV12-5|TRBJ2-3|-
CASGLWGDSGGDTQYF
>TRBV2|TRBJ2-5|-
CASSELAGLYQETQYF
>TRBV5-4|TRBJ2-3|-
CASSFGTSGSTDTQYF
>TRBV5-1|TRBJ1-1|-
CASRRTGGSSTEAFF
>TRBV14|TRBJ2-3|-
CASSQAISGAYTDTQYF
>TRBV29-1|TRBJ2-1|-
CSVERGGYNEQFF
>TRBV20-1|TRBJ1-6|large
CSARETIKNSPLHF
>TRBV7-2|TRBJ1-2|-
CASSQNQWGTQNYGYTF
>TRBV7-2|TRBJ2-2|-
CASSPSPGGSGDGELFF
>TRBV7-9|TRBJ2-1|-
CASSPPTRHSLEFF
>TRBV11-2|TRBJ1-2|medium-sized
CASSVLGERGYTF
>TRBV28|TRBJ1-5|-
CASTTPSNQPQHF
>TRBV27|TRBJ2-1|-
CASSQIDLNEQFF
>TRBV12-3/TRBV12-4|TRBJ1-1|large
CASSTTGPEAFF
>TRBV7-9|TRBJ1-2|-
CASSLGGQNNYGYTF
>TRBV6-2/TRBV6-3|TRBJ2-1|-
CASRATVYNEQFF
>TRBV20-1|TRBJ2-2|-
CSASSGRPSNTGELFF
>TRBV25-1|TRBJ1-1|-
CASSQGEVTEAFF
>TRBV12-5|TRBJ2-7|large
CARQGAKAYEQYF
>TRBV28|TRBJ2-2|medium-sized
CASRGGGGTGELFF
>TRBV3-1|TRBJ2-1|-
CASQNGVRPYNEQFF
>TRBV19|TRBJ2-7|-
CASKAAPSGSYEQYF
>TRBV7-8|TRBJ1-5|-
CASSQALGYGNQPQHF
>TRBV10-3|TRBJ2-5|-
CAISESSGETQYF
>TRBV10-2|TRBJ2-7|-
CASSEFRDWEQYF